Shown below are 8 T cell receptor beta chains from a single sample sequenced in a study of vaccination effects on CD4 cells after COVID-19. What these receptors recognize is not known. This table comes from immunoSEQ multiplex PCR, and its TCRdb copy is limited to in-frame clones, with some not included. The sample records some 69,000 clones, 65% to 75% being singletons. Before sequencing, viral peptide pools were used by the ViraFEST assay to expand antigen-specific CD4+ T cells. Culture lasted 10 days before CD4+ T cell isolation. None of the vaccinated had previously contracted SARS-CoV-2, and their nucleocapsid antibodies tested negative. The sequences come from CD4+ T cells from PBMCs cultured with HCoV-NL63 spike peptides, collected before COVID-19 vaccination. The receptors shown here come from a human donor who received a COVID-19 vaccine.

J is TRBJ1-1 and V is TRBV27; weak D call: TRBD1 (5 bases). The CDR3 contains 14 residues. V was cut by 7 bases and J by 5 bases, with 17 bases left in between. CDR1 and CDR2 from the germline V gene are MNHEY and SMNVEV (reference sequence). The CDR3 reads CASTLRPGGTEAFF. Here the CDR3 DNA reads TGTGCCAGCACTCTTAGACCCGGGGGAACTGAAGCTTTCTTT.

This clone was seen a single time. The V and J genes are TRBV28 and TRBJ1-5, with TRBD1 identical over 9 bases. The germline V gene has CDR1 MDHEN and CDR2 SYDVKM. CDR3 length: 15 residues. Trimming took 6 bases from V and 2 from J; bases not matched to a gene: 5. The DNA of the CDR3 is TGTGCCAGCAGGGAACAGGGGGCTGGCAATCAGCCCCAGCATTTT. It yields the protein CASREQGAGNQPQHF.

The rearrangement links TRBV6-5 to TRBJ2-2; D is perhaps TRBD2 (6 bases). From germline, CDR1 is MNHEY and CDR2 SVGAGI. V was shortened by 2 bases and J by 1 base, with 8 bases between the two germline ends. The CDR3 sequence is 15 residues long. Here the CDR3 DNA reads TGTGCCAGCAGTTACGGGGGGATGAACACCGGGGAGCTGTTTTTT. This codes for CASSYGGMNTGELFF.

This clone was observed a single time. The chain combines TRBV11-2 with TRBJ1-2; 9 bases align to TRBD1. Germline V lookup: CDR1 SGHAT, CDR2 FQNNGV. Unmatched junction bases numbered 15, after V lost 3 bases and J lost 13 bases. The CDR3 is 15 residues long. The CDR3 DNA is TGTGCCAGCAGCTTTGGTAGGGACAGGGCCCCGGGGTTCACCTTC. It translates to CASSFGRDRAPGFTF.

This clone has just a few counts. The J gene is TRBJ2-3, the V gene TRBV5-1; D is possibly TRBD1 or TRBD2 (5 bases each). The CDR3 has 14 amino acids. Per germline, CDR1 SGHRS and CDR2 YFSETQ. With 3 bases removed from V and 3 bases from J, the gap between germline ends came to 11 bases. The DNA of the CDR3 is TGCGCCAGCAGCTCACCGGGGCGAACAGATACGCAGTATTTT. Translation: CASSSPGRTDTQYF.

The chain couples TRBV10-2 to TRBJ2-7, with D perhaps TRBD2 (5 bases). The V end was cut by 6 bases, the J end by 0 bases, with 12 bases between. CDR1 and CDR2 (germline): WSHSY, SAAADI. This CDR3 region has 14 residues. For the CDR3, the DNA is TGCGCCAGCAGATTCGGGGAGAGCTCCTACGAGCAGTACGTC. Residues: CASRFGESSYEQYV.

V usage is TRBV19 and J usage is TRBJ1-5, with D maybe TRBD1 (5 bases). CDR1 is LNHDA and CDR2 is SQIVND in the germline V gene (reference sequence). The CDR3 spans 14 residues. The V end lost 3 bases, the J end lost 3 bases, and 9 bases lay between the germline ends. CDR3 region: CASSMVGDNQPQHF. The CDR3 bases are TGTGCCAGTAGTATGGTAGGGGACAATCAGCCCCAGCATTTT.

The chain carries TRBV4-3 and TRBJ1-6, with D hard to call. The CDR3 extends over 14 amino acids. Germline assignment: CDR1 LGHNA and CDR2 YSLEER. V lost 0 bases and J lost 5, with 5 bases in between. The CDR3 here is CASSQDNNNSPLHF. In DNA, the CDR3 is TGCGCCAGCAGCCAAGACAACAATAATTCACCCCTCCACTTT.